This note documents a single TCR beta chain sequence. The record originates from a study of T cell responses to AZD1222 COVID-19 vaccine. This CDR3 spans 11 amino acids. V was shortened by 3 bases and J by 5 bases, with 5 bases between the two germline ends. Germline lookup yields CDR1 SGHRS and CDR2 YFSETQ. Only in-frame clones appear in the TCRdb table, and some are missing; sequencing was by immunoSEQ multiplex PCR. Of 65,000 to 95,000 clones in the sample, approximately 83% are singletons; the top ten hold roughly a tenth. V is TRBV5-1 and J is TRBJ1-1; D not resolved. Material: peripheral blood, obtained 28 days after the second AZD1222 dose. This receptor was obtained from an adult who received the AZD1222 COVID-19 vaccine. The CDR3 coding sequence is TGCGCCAGCAGCTCGCAGACTGAAGCTTTCTTT. The encoded protein is CASSSQTEAFF.